A single sample is the source of the 14 T cell receptor beta chains below, sequenced in a study of T cell responses to AZD1222 COVID-19 vaccine (dated by TCRdb to the early 2020s). Library creation used the immunoSEQ multiplex PCR assay. As stored in TCRdb, this immuneACCESS dataset retains in-frame rearrangements with V and J assigned. A fraction of the clones does not appear; measured against another copy, unresolved V genes explain less than half of the discrepancy, and the remainder lacks a known reason. The sample data list about 110,000 clones, and 70% to 90% of these were observed just once. 15% of the sample comes from the top ten. Taken with the paper, the label for time point translates to: about 28 days (+/-7) after the second vaccine dose. The source was peripheral blood, collected 28 days after the second AZD1222 dose. The receptors originated from an adult who received the AZD1222 COVID-19 vaccine.

The chain recombines TRBV19 with TRBJ1-1; unclear D gene. The CDR3 sequence is 16 residues long. Trimming took 5 bases from V and 5 from J, leaving 21 bases between them. The V gene's germline CDR1 is LNHDA and CDR2 SQIVND (reference sequence). The CDR3 coding sequence is TGTGCCAGTAGTTATCCGGGCGCCCCAAGAGGGACTGAAGCTTTCTTT. Protein sequence: CASSYPGAPRGTEAFF.

The V and J genes are TRBV3-1 (or the pseudogene TRBV3-2) and TRBJ1-1; the D is unclear. Germline V gene lookup returns CDR1 LGHDT and CDR2 YNNKEL (reference sequence). V was shortened by 3 bases and J by 2 bases, with 19 bases between the two germline ends. The CDR3 sequence is 17 residues long. The CDR3 nucleotides are TGTGCCAGCAGCCATCAGAGAACCGGCTCCTTCAACACTGAAGCTTTCTTT. Translating it yields CASSHQRTGSFNTEAFF.

V is TRBV21-1 and J is TRBJ1-1; the table assigns TRBD1, which was not confirmed against the DNA. TRBV21-1 has pseudogene status. The CDR3 runs 15 residues. DNA for the CDR3: TGTGCCAGCAGCAAAGGGGCCTCCGAGAGCACTGAAGCTTTCTTT. Translation gives CASSKGASESTEAFF.

The genes are TRBV5-1 and TRBJ1-2, with 10 nucleotides matching TRBD1. Per germline, CDR1 SGHRS and CDR2 YFSETQ. CDR3 size: 15 residues. V dropped 0 bases and J dropped 5; count of bases not matched to a gene: 4. CDR3 DNA: TGCGCCAGCAGCTTGGCGGGACAGGGGTATTATGGCTACACCTTC. Translated, it gives CASSLAGQGYYGYTF.

The gene calls are TRBV10-3 and TRBJ2-1; D is undetermined. Looked up from germline, CDR1 is ENHRY and CDR2 is SYGVKD. The CDR3 covers 13 residues. With 0 bases removed from V and 7 bases from J, the gap between germline ends came to 7 bases. The CDR3 coding sequence is TGTGCCATCAGTGAGTCTCTAGAAAATGAGCAGTTCTTC. As protein: CAISESLENEQFF.

The rearrangement links TRBV28 to TRBJ1-1, with D possibly TRBD1 on 6 matching bases. The ends were cut back, 5 bases at V and 2 bases at J, with 15 bases in the middle. The CDR3 totals 15 residues. Germline V gene lookup returns CDR1 MDHEN and CDR2 SYDVKM. The CDR3 DNA follows: TGTGCCAGCAGTCGACGTGGGGGCGTCAACACTGAAGCTTTCTTT. Its protein is CASSRRGGVNTEAFF.

The chain couples TRBV12-3 or TRBV12-4 to TRBJ2-3; no clear D gene. V was trimmed by 3 bases and J by 4 bases, leaving 5 bases between them. The CDR3 consists of 12 residues. The CDR3 sequence is CASSFGADTQYF. In DNA form, the CDR3 reads TGTGCCAGCAGTTTTGGGGCAGATACGCAGTATTTT.

The chain links TRBV6-5 to TRBJ1-2; D may be TRBD1 (5 bases). The CDR3 totals 13 residues. The V end lost 6 bases, the J end lost 5 bases, and 13 bases lay between the germline ends. The germline V gene encodes CDR1 MNHEY and CDR2 SVGAGI. The chain's CDR3 is CASSWGGRYGYTF. DNA for the CDR3: TGTGCCAGCAGCTGGGGGGGACGATATGGCTACACCTTC.

This clone was observed a handful of times. The chain joins TRBV2 to TRBJ2-7; D is unresolved. Germline V gene data show CDR1 as SNHLY and CDR2 as FYNNEI. Trimming removed 3 bases from V and 2 bases from J, with 8 bases in between. The CDR3 is 13 amino acids. The CDR3 DNA reads as TGTGCCAGCAGTGATCGGGCGGCCTACGAGCAGTACTTC. Amino acids: CASSDRAAYEQYF.

The chain carries TRBV27 and TRBJ2-2, with no clear D. This CDR3 has 12 residues. The V and J ends lost 2 bases and 2 bases respectively, with 0 bases between them. Germline V gene sequence: CDR1 MNHEY, CDR2 SMNVEV (reference sequence). This CDR3 is CASSLNTGELFF. CDR3 DNA sequence: TGTGCCAGCAGTTTAAACACCGGGGAGCTGTTTTTT.

This chain connects TRBV6-5 to TRBJ2-3; no clear D. From germline, CDR1 is MNHEY and CDR2 SVGAGI. Trimming removed 2 bases from V and 5 bases from J, with 5 bases in between. This CDR3 comprises 12 residues. The CDR3 nucleotides read TGTGCCAGCAGTTACGAGATAGATACGCAGTATTTT. As protein: CASSYEIDTQYF.

This clone has only one observation. The gene calls are TRBV28 and TRBJ2-2; TRBD2 is a possible D gene (6 bases). The CDR3 contains 13 residues. The germline V gene has CDR1 MDHEN and CDR2 SYDVKM. V was shortened by 5 bases and J by 7 bases, with 11 bases between the two germline ends. CDR3 bases: TGTGCCAGCAGTCCTGCGGGGAGCGGGGAGCTGTTTTTT. It translates to CASSPAGSGELFF.

This chain joins TRBV5-1 and TRBJ2-3; weak D call: TRBD2 (5 bases). Deletions cut 1 base from V and 0 bases from J, with 6 bases between. The CDR3 spans 14 residues. The germline CDR1 and CDR2 sequences are SGHRS and YFSETQ. The CDR3 region has the DNA TGCGCCAGCAGCTTGCCGGGGAGCACAGATACGCAGTATTTT. Translating gives CASSLPGSTDTQYF.

This clone was seen only once. The chain has TRBV5-5 and TRBJ1-1; perhaps TRBD1 as D (5 bases). Germline loops: CDR1 SGHKS, CDR2 YYEKEE (reference sequence). The ends were cut back, 0 bases at V and 4 bases at J, with 13 bases in the middle. The CDR3 extends over 15 amino acids. CDR3 sequence (DNA): TGTGCCAGCAGCTTGGGGCAGGGCTGGGCCACTGAAGCTTTCTTT. This gives the protein CASSLGQGWATEAFF.